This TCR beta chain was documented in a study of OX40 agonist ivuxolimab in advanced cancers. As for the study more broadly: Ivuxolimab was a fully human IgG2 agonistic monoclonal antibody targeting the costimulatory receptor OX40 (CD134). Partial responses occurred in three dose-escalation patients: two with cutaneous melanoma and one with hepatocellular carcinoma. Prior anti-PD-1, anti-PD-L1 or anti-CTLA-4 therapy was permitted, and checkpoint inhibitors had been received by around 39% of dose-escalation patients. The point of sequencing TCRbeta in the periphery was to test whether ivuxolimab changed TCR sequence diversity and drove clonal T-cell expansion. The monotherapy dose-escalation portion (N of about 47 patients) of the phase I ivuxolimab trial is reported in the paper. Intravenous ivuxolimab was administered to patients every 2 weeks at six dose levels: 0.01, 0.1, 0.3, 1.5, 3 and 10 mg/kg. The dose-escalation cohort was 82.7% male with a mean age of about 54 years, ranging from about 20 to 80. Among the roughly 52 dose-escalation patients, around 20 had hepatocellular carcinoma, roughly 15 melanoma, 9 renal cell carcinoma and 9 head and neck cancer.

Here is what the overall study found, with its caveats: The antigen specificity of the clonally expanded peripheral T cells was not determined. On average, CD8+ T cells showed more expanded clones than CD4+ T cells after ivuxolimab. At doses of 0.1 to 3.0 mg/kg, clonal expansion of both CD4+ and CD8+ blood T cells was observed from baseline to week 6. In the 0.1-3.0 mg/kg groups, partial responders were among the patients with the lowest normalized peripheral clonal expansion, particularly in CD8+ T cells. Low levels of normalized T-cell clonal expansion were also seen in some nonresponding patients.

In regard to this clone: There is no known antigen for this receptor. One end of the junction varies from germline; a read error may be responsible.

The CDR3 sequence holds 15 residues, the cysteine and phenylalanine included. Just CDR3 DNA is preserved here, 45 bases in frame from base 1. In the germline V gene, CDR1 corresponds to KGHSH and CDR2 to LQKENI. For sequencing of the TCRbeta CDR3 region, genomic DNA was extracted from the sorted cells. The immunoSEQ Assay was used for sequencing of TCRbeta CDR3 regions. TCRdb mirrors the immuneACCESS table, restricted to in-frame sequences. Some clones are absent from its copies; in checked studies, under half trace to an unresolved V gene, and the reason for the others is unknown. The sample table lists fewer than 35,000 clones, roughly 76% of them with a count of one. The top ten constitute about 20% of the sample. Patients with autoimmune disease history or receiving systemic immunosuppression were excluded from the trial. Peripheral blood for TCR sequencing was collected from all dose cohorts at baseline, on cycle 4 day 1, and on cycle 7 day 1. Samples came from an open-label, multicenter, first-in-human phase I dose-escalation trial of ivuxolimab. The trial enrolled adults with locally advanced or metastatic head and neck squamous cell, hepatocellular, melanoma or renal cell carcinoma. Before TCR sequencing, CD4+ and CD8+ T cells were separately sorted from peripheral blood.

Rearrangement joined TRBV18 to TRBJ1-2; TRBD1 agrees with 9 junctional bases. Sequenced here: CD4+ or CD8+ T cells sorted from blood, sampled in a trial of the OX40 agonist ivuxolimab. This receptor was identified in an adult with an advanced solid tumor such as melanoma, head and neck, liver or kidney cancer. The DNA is TGTGCCAGCTCATCACCGGGACAGGGCATCTATGGCTACACCTTC. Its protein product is CASSSPGQGIYGYTF.